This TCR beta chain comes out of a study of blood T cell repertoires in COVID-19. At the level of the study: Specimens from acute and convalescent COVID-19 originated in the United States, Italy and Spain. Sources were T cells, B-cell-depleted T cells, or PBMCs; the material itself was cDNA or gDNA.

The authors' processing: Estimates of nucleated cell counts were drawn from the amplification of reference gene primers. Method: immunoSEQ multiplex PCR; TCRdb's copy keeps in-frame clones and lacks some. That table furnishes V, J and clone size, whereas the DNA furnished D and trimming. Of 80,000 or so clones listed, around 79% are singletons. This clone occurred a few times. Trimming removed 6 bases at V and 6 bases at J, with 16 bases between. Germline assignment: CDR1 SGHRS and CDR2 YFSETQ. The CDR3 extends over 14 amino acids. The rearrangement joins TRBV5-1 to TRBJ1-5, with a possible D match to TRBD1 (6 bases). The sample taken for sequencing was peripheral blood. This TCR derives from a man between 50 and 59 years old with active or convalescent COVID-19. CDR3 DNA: TGCGCCAGCACCCCTCACAGGGTGGGTCAGCCCCAGCATTTT. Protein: CASTPHRVGQPQHF.